The next 18 T cell receptor beta chains were all read from a single sample in a study of T cells in women clearing cervical HPV infection (dated by TCRdb to 2016 to 2018). The protocol used for the library was the immunoSEQ multiplex PCR assay. TCRdb provides this immuneACCESS table in a form limited to in-frame rearrangements. Some clones are lacking; in checked studies, under half of them reflect an unresolved V gene, and why the rest are absent is not known. The sample has roughly 49,000 clones on record. The ten largest clones take up more than 0.8% of the sample. The sample taken for sequencing was blood buffy coat. The receptor source for this set is a woman aged 18-70 years with a cervical HPV16 infection that either progressed to CIN3+ or cleared (not recorded which).

Note on this clone: The read terminates 3 residues ahead of where the CDR3 ends, so the germline J gene completes it. The V gene is TRBV29-1, the J gene TRBJ2-7; tentatively, D is TRBD1 or TRBD2 (6 bases each). Per germline, CDR1 SQVTM and CDR2 ANQGSEA. The V end lost 7 bases, the J end lost 5 bases, and 21 bases lay between the germline ends. The CDR3 runs 14 residues. The CDR3 sequence is CSAEGDRGRNEQYF. CDR3 DNA (partial): TGCAGCGCGGAGGGGGACCGGGGACGGAACGAG.

Remarks on this clone: The read falls 3 residues short of the CDR3 end, and the missing part is taken from the germline J gene. This chain links TRBV7-9 with TRBJ2-1; 8 nucleotides agree with TRBD1. CDR1 is SEHNR and CDR2 is FQNEAQ in the germline V gene (reference sequence). V shed 4 bases, J shed 6 bases, and the junction held 5 bases outside the gene matches. This CDR3 contains 14 residues. CDR3 residues: CASSSRTGTNEQFF. The CDR3 DNA, read in part, is TGTGCCAGCAGCTCGCGGACAGGGACCAATGAG. Drawing the rest from reference TRBV7-9 and TRBJ2-1, the complete variable domain is DTGVSQNPRHKITKRGQNVTFRCDPISEHNRLYWYRQTLGQGPEFLTYFQNEAQLEKSRLLSDRFSAERPKGSFSTLEIQRTEQGDSAMYLCASSSRTGTNEQFFGPGTRLTVL.

About this clone: The read gets to within 3 residues of the CDR3 end, and the germline J gene fills in the rest. The chain is built from TRBV20-1 and TRBJ2-7; 9 bases align to TRBD1. CDR1 and CDR2 (germline): DFQATT, SNEGSKA (reference sequence). V was clipped by 5 bases and J by 6 bases; unmatched bases: 5. The CDR3 loop spans 12 amino acids. CDR3 DNA (partial): TGCAGTGCTCCTACAGGGGGCGGCGAG. It is translated as CSAPTGGGE. The complete CDR3 protein is CSAPTGGGEQYF.

As concerns this clone: From the germline J gene comes the end of the CDR3, since the read stops 3 residues before it. The V and J genes are TRBV10-3 and TRBJ2-1, with D tentatively TRBD2 (6 bases). The CDR3 runs 14 residues. V shed 11 bases and J shed 3 bases, with 17 bases lying between them. In germline, CDR1 is ENHRY, CDR2 SYGVKD. The CDR3 bases that were read are TGTGCCCCCCGTGGAGGGTCCAACTACAATGAG. Translation gives CAPRGGSNYNE. The complete CDR3 protein is CAPRGGSNYNEQFF.

Remarks on this clone: The observed sequence ends 3 residues before the CDR3 terminus, with the missing tail filled in from the germline J gene. V and J are TRBV6-2 or TRBV6-3 and TRBJ1-1, with D tentatively TRBD1 (5 bases). There are 15 residues in the CDR3. Per germline, CDR1 MNHEY and CDR2 SVGEGT. V lost 2 bases and J 0 bases, leaving 10 bases between the germline ends. The CDR3 loop is CASSYQRGMNTEAFF. The sequenced CDR3 bases are TGTGCCAGCAGTTACCAAAGGGGCATGAACACTGAA.

Notes on this clone: The read stops 3 residues short of the end of the CDR3; the missing end is completed from the germline J gene. The genes are TRBV5-1 and TRBJ2-2; D is ambiguous. The CDR3 spans 14 residues. Germline CDR1 is SGHRS and CDR2 is YFSETQ. The CDR3 spells CASSRALVNEKLFF. The CDR3 DNA, read in part, is TGCGCCAGCAGTAGGGCCCTGGTTAATGAAAAG.

Remarks on this clone: At one end the junction does not follow the germline gene, possibly because of a read error. The sequence runs out 3 residues before the end of the CDR3; the remainder is reconstructed from the germline J gene. V is TRBV2 and J is TRBJ2-3; 9 nucleotides match TRBD1. In germline, CDR1 is SNHLY, CDR2 FYNNEI. This CDR3 is 15 amino acids long. The sequenced CDR3 bases are TGTGCCAGCAGTTTAGACCGGGACAGGGCAGAGACG. As protein: CASSLDRDRAET. The whole CDR3 protein is CASSLDRDRAETQYF.

On this clone itself: The CDR3 extends 3 residues past the end of the read, so its final part is completed from the germline J gene. The chain couples TRBV30 to TRBJ2-2; unclear D gene. Per germline, CDR1 GTSNPN and CDR2 SVGIG (reference sequence). The CDR3 has 16 amino acids. The chain's CDR3 is CAWSVPSGTIPSPLFF. The covered CDR3 bases are TGTGCCTGGAGTGTACCATCAGGAACCATCCCTTCACCG.

About this clone: Read sequence stops 3 residues before the CDR3 end, and the germline J gene provides the missing end. The chain links TRBV14 to TRBJ2-7; 11 positions agree with TRBD1. Germline CDR1 SGHDN, CDR2 FVKESK. V gave up 0 bases and J gave up 2 bases; unmatched junction bases: 0. The CDR3 loop spans 15 amino acids. The CDR3 here is CASSQEGQGAYEQYF. The covered CDR3 bases are TGTGCCAGCAGCCAAGAGGGACAGGGGGCCTACGAG. The full variable domain, its missing parts supplied by reference TRBV14 and TRBJ2-7, is EAGVTQFPSHSVIEKGQTVTLRCDPISGHDNLYWYRRVMGKEIKFLLHFVKESKQDESGMPNNRFLAERTGGTYSTLKVQPAELEDSGVYFCASSQEGQGAYEQYFGPGTRLTVT.

As for this clone: The read halts 3 residues ahead of the CDR3 end, with the missing end drawn from the germline J gene. The chain combines TRBV2 with TRBJ2-3, with TRBD1 matching 7 bases. The CDR3 is 16 residues long. V shed 6 bases, J shed 3 bases, and the junction held 12 bases outside the gene matches. CDR1 is SNHLY, CDR2 FYNNEI, per germline. CDR3 DNA, as far as it was read: TGTGCCAGCAGCGCAGACAGGGCCTACTGGACAGATACG. Its protein is CASSADRAYWTDT. The CDR3 in its entirety is CASSADRAYWTDTQYF. The full variable domain, with the rest looked up from reference TRBV2 and TRBJ2-3, is EPEVTQTPSHQVTQMGQEVILRCVPISNHLYFYWYRQILGQKVEFLVSFYNNEISEKSEIFDDQFSVERPDGSNFTLKIRSTKLEDSAMYFCASSADRAYWTDTQYFGPGTRLTVL.

About this clone itself: The CDR3 is cut off 3 residues early in the read; its end comes from the germline J gene. The V gene is TRBV5-1, the J gene TRBJ2-3; the D is unclear. This CDR3 is 13 amino acids long. Per the germline V gene, CDR1 is SGHRS and CDR2 is YFSETQ. The CDR3 DNA, read in part, is TGCGCCAGCAGCTTGGAGGGCCCGGAGACG. Its protein is CASSLEGPET. The whole CDR3 protein is CASSLEGPETQYF.

On this clone: The missing CDR3 end, 3 residues past where the read stops, is filled in from the germline J gene. The chain joins TRBV5-1 to TRBJ2-5; D gene unclear. V dropped 0 bases and J dropped 0 bases, with 6 bases sitting between them. Germline loops: CDR1 SGHRS, CDR2 YFSETQ. The CDR3 loop spans 14 amino acids. The CDR3 here is CASSLEPNQETQYF. The part of the CDR3 DNA that was read is TGCGCCAGCAGCTTGGAACCTAACCAAGAGACC.

With respect to this clone: The read is 3 residues too short to cover the CDR3 end, so that end is filled in from the germline J gene. J is TRBJ1-2 and V is TRBV6-2 or TRBV6-3, with no clear D. The germline V gene encodes CDR1 MNHEY and CDR2 SVGEGT. CDR3 length: 12 residues. V was shortened by 4 bases and J by 3 bases, with 6 bases between the two germline ends. The sequenced CDR3 bases are TGTGCCAGCAGTTTCGGGGACTATGGC. Translated: CASSFGDYG. The whole CDR3 sequence reads CASSFGDYGYTF.

Concerning this clone: Coverage ceases 3 residues before the CDR3 finishes, and the germline J gene fills in the end. Other DNA variants within this sample encode the same CDR3. The chain employs TRBV6-1 and TRBJ1-1; 9 bases match TRBD1. V trimming: 4 bases; J trimming: 7 bases; junction bases outside the gene matches: 10. The CDR3 covers 15 residues. The germline CDR1 and CDR2 sequences are MNHNS and SASEGT. The CDR3 region is CASSGYGQGSGEAFF. CDR3 DNA (partial): TGTGCCAGCAGTGGTTACGGACAGGGGTCCGGTGAA.

About this clone: The read finishes 3 residues shy of the CDR3 end, and the germline J gene is used to complete it. The chain joins TRBV19 to TRBJ1-2; D might be TRBD1 (6 bases). The CDR3 runs 17 residues. Per the germline V gene, CDR1 is LNHDA and CDR2 is SQIVND (reference sequence). The CDR3 spells CASSIEGPGETKNIYTF. The covered CDR3 bases are TGTGCCAGTAGTATAGAGGGGCCAGGGGAAACCAAAAACATC. The entire variable domain, with the rest obtained from reference TRBV19 and TRBJ1-2, is as follows: DGGITQSPKYLFRKEGQNVTLSCEQNLNHDAMYWYRQDPGQGLRLIYYSQIVNDFQKGDIAEGYSVSREKKESFPLTVTSAQKNPTAFYLCASSIEGPGETKNIYTFGSGTRLTVV.

For this clone: The CDR3 is cut off 3 residues early in the read; its end comes from the germline J gene. The genes are TRBV5-8 and TRBJ1-3; D gene unclear. Trimming cost V 0 bases and J 0 bases, with 7 bases left between them. Germline CDR1 and CDR2: SGHTS and YDEGEE. The CDR3 covers 15 residues. The covered CDR3 bases are TGTGCCAGCAGCTTGGAACTTCGCTCTGGAAACACC. Its translation is CASSLELRSGNT. The whole CDR3 region reads CASSLELRSGNTIYF. The whole variable domain, remainder taken from reference TRBV5-8 and TRBJ1-3, is EAGVTQSPTHLIKTRGQQATLRCSPISGHTSVYWYQQALGLGLQFLLWYDEGEERNRGNFPPRFSGRQFPNYSSELNVNALELEDSALYLCASSLELRSGNTIYFGEGSWLTVV.

Notes on this clone: With the read ending 3 residues before the CDR3 end, the germline J gene is used to fill in that end. The V and J genes are TRBV5-1 and TRBJ2-5; 8 bases line up with TRBD2. V lost 0 bases to trimming and J lost 5 bases; unmatched junction nucleotides: 6. CDR3 size: 15 residues. Germline V gene data show CDR1 as SGHRS and CDR2 as YFSETQ. Partial CDR3 DNA: TGCGCCAGCAGCTTGGCCCTAGCGGGTGGGGAGACC. Translation: CASSLALAGGET. The entire CDR3 sequence reads CASSLALAGGETQYF.

On this clone: The observed sequence ends 3 residues before the CDR3 terminus, with the missing tail filled in from the germline J gene. The chain is built from TRBV11-3 and TRBJ2-3; 8 bases match TRBD2. Germline V gene data show CDR1 as SGHNT and CDR2 as YENEEA. This CDR3 comprises 15 residues. The CDR3 sequence is CASSLGLAGEETQYF. Partial CDR3 DNA: TGTGCCAGCAGCTTAGGGCTAGCGGGTGAAGAGACG.